This T cell receptor (beta chain) was captured by sequencing in a study of cytomegalovirus exposure and HLA in healthy donors. Study-level points and caveats: Judged likely to be a sequencing artifact was a cluster of highly shared sequence variants. TCR beta V segments were, for the most part, productive about 87% or about 30% of the time in an earlier analysis. Over 15,000 TCR beta sequences were associated with HLA alleles at 0.05 false discovery rate in a later analysis.

This CDR3 spans 16 amino acids. Germline V gives CDR1 LNHNV, CDR2 YYDKDF (reference sequence). V was pared by 1 base and J by 0 bases, with 12 bases between. A remark on this clone: Its matching antigen is unknown.

The PCR used 60 Vbeta and 13 Jbeta primers. In the original workflow: The authors later counted roughly 76 million unique TCR beta chains, roughly 10 million of them shared. Profiling relied on immunoSEQ multiplex PCR, and the TCRdb table lists in-frame clones only, not all of them. V, J and clone size derive from that table, while D and trimming were established from the DNA sequence. This sample carries over 200,000 clones, approximately 80% of them seen once, and the ten largest clones take 0.5% to 0.7%. The source material was PBMCs. This TCR came from a woman between 40 and 50 years old in good health and CMV-seronegative. The rearrangement links TRBV15 to TRBJ1-2; the D is unclear. The CDR3 sequence is CATSRVGRGSNYGYTF. DNA of the CDR3: TGTGCCACCAGCAGAGTGGGGAGAGGTTCTAACTATGGCTACACCTTC.